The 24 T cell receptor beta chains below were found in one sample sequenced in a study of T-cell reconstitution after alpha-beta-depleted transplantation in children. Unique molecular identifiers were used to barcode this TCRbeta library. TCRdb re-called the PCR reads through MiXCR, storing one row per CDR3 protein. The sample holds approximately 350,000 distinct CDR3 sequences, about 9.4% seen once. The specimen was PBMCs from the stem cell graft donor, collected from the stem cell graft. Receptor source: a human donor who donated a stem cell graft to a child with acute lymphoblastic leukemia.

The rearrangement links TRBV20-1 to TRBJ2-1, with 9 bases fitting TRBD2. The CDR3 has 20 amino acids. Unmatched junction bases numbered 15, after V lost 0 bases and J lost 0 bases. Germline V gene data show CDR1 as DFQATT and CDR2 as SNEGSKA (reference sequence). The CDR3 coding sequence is TGCAGTGCTAGAGATGTCGGCGGGAGGGGCTCCTTGAGCTCCTACAATGAGCAGTTCTTC. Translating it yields CSARDVGGRGSLSSYNEQFF.

The CDR3 loop is CASTRGASRQETQYF. The CDR3 bases are TGTGCCAGCACGAGAGGGGCTAGCAGACAAGAGACCCAGTACTTC. This chain uses TRBV6-4 with TRBJ2-5; D tentatively fits TRBD1 or TRBD2 (5 bases each). CDR1 is MRHNA, CDR2 SNTAGT, per germline. The germline V and J ends were trimmed by 7 bases and 2 bases, with 17 bases remaining between them. This CDR3 has 15 residues.

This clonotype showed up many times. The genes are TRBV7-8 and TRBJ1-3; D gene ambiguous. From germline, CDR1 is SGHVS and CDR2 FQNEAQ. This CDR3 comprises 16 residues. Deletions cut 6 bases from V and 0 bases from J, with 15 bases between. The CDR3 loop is CASSRSISGSGNTIYF. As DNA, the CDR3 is TGTGCCAGCAGTCGCTCGATCTCGGGCTCTGGAAACACCATATATTTT.

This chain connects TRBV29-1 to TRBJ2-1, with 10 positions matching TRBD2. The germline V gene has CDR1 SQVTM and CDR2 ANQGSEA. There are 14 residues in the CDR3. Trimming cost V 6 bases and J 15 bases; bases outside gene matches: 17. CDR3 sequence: CSVETKLAGHLRFF. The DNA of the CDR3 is TGCAGCGTCGAAACAAAACTAGCGGGACATTTACGGTTCTTC.

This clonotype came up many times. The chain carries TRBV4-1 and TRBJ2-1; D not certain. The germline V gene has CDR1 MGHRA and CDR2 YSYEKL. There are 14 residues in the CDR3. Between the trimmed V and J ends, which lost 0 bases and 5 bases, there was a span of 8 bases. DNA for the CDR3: TGCGCCAGCAGCCAAGAAGACACCCACAATGAGCAGTTCTTC. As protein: CASSQEDTHNEQFF.

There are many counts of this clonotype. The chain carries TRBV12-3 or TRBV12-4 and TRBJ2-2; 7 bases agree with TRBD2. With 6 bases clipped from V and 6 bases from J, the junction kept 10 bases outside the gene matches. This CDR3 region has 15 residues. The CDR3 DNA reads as TGTGCCAGCAGAAAAGCGGGATTCGAGGCCGGGGAGCTGTTTTTT. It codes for CASRKAGFEAGELFF.

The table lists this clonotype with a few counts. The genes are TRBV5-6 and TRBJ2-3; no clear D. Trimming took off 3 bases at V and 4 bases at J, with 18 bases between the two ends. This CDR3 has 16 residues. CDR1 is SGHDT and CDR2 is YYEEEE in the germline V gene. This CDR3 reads CASSSSPLARADTQYF. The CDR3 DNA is TGTGCCAGCAGCTCCTCCCCGCTGGCCCGGGCAGATACGCAGTATTTT.

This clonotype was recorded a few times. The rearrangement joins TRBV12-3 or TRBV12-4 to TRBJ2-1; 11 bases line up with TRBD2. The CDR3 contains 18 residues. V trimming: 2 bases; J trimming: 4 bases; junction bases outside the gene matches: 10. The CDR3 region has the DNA TGTGCCAGCAGTTTAATGTCGACGGGGACTAGCGGATACAATGAGCAGTTCTTC. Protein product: CASSLMSTGTSGYNEQFF.

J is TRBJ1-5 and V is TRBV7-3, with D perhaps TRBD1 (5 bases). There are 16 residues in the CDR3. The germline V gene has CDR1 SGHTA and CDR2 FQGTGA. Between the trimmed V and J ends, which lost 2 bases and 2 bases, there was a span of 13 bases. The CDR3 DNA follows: TGTGCCAGCAGCTTACGGGGCCCCCCAGGCAATCAGCCCCAGCATTTT. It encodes CASSLRGPPGNQPQHF.

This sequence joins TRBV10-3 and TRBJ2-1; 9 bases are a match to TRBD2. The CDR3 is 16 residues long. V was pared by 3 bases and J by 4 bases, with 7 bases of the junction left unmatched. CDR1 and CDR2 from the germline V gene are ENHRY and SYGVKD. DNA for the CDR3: TGTGCCATCAGTGATCGCGGGAGGGCCGCTTACAATGAGCAGTTCTTC. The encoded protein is CAISDRGRAAYNEQFF.

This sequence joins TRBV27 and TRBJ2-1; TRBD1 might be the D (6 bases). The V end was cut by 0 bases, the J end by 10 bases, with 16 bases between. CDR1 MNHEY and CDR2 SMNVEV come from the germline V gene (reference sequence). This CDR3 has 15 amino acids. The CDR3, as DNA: TGTGCCAGCAGTTTATCGTCTCAGGGGAACGGGGAGCAGTTCTTC. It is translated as CASSLSSQGNGEQFF.

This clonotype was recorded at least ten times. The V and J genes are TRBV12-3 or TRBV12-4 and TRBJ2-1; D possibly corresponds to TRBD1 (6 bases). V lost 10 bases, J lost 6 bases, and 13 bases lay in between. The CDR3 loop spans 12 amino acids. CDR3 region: CATNGGINEQFF. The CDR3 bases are TGTGCCACGAATGGGGGCATCAATGAGCAGTTCTTC.

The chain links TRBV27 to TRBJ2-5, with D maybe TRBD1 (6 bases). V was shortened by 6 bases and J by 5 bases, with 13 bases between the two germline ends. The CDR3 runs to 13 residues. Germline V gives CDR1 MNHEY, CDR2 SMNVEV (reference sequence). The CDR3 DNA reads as TGTGCCAGCAGATCCAACAGGGTTGAGACCCAGTACTTC. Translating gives CASRSNRVETQYF.

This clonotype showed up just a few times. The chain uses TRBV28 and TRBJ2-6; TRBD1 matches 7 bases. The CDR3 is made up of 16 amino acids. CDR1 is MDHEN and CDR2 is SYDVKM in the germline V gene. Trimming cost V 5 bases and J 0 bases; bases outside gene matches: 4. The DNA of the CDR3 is TGTGCCAGCAGTCGAACAGGGGTCTCTGGGGCCAACGTCCTGACTTTC. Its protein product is CASSRTGVSGANVLTF. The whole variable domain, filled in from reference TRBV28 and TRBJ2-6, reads DVKVTQSSRYLVKRTGEKVFLECVQDMDHENMFWYRQDPGLGLRLIYFSYDVKMKEKGDIPEGYSVSREKKERFSLILESASTNQTSMYLCASSRTGVSGANVLTFGAGSRLTVL.

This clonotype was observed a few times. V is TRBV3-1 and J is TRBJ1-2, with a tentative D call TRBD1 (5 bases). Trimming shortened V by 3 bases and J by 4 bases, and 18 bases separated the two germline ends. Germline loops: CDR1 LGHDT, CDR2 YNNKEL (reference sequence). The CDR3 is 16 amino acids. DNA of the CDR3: TGTGCCAGCAGCCAGGGGTTTTGGGGACGGCGCTATGGCTACACCTTC. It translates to CASSQGFWGRRYGYTF. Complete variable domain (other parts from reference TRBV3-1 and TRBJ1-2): DTAVSQTPKYLVTQMGNDKSIKCEQNLGHDTMYWYKQDSKKFLKIMFSYNNKELIINETVPNRFSPKSPDKAHLNLHINSLELGDSAVYFCASSQGFWGRRYGYTFGSGTRLTVV.

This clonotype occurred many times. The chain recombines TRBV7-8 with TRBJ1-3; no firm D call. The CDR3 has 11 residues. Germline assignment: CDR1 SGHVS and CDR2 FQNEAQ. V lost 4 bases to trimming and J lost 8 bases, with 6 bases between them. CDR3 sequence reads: CASSWTDTIYF. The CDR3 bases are TGTGCCAGCAGCTGGACGGACACCATATATTTT.

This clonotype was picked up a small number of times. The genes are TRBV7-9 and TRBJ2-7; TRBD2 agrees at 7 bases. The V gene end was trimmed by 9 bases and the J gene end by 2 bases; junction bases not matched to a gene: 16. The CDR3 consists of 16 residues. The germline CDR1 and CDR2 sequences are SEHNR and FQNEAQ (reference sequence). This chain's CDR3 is CASYGASGPDPYEQYF. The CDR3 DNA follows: TGTGCCAGTTACGGGGCTAGCGGTCCCGACCCCTACGAGCAGTACTTC.

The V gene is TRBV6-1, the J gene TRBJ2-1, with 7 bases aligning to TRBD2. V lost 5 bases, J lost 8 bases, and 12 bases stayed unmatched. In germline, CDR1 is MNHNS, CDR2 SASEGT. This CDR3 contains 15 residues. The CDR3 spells CASSTFREGQYEQFF. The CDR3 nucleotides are TGTGCCAGCAGTACCTTTAGGGAGGGCCAATATGAGCAGTTCTTC.

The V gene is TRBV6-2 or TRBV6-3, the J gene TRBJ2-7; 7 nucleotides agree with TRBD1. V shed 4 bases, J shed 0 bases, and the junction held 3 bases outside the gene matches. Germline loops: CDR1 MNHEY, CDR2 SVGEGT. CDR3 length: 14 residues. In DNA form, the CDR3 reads TGTGCCAGCAGTTGGACAGGAAGCTCCTACGAGCAGTACTTC. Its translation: CASSWTGSSYEQYF.

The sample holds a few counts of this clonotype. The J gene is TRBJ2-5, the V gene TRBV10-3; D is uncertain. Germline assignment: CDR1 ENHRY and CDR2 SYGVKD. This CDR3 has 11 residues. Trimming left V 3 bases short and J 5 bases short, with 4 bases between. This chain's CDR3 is CAISDPETQYF. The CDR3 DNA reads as TGTGCCATCAGTGACCCGGAGACCCAGTACTTC.

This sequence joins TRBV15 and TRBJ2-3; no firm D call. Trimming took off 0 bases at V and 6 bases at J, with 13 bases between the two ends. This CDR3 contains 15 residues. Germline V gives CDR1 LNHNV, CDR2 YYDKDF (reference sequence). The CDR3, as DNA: TGTGCCACCAGCAGAGATGGCCGGGTAGGGGATACGCAGTATTTT. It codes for CATSRDGRVGDTQYF.

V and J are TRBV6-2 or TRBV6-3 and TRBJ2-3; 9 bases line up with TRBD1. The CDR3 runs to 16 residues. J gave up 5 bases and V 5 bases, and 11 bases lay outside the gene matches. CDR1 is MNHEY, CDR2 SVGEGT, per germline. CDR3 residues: CASSALGTGRKDTQYF. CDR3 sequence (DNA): TGTGCCAGCAGTGCCCTCGGGACAGGGAGGAAAGATACGCAGTATTTT.

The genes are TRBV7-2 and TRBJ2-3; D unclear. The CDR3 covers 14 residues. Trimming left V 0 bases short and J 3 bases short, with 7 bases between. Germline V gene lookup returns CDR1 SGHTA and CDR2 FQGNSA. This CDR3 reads CASSLAGPTDTQYF. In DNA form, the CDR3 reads TGTGCCAGCAGCTTAGCGGGTCCAACAGATACGCAGTATTTT.

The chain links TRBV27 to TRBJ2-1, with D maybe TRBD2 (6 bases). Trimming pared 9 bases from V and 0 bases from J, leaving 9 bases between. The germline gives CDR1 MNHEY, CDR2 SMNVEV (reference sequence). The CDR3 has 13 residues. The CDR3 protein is CASGAGSYNEQFF. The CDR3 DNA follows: TGTGCCAGTGGAGCGGGCTCCTACAATGAGCAGTTCTTC.